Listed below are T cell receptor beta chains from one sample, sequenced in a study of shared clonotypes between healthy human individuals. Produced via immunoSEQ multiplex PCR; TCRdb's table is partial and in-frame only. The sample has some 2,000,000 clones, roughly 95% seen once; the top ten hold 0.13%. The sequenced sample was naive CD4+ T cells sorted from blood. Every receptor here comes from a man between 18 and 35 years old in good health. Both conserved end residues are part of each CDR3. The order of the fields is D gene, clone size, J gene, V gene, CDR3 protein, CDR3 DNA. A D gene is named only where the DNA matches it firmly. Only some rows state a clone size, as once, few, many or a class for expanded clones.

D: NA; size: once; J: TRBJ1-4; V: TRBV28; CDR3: CASSRGAGGEKLFF; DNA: TGTGCCAGCAGCCGGGGGGCCGGAGGCGAAAAACTGTTTTTT
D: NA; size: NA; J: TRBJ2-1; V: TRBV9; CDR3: CASSVAPPNEQFF; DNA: TGTGCCAGCAGCGTAGCCCCGCCTAATGAGCAGTTCTTC
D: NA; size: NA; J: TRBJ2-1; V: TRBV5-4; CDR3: CASSQGALYNEQFF; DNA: TGTGCCAGCAGCCAGGGAGCCCTATACAATGAGCAGTTCTTC
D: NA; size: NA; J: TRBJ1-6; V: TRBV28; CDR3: CASREGGIDSPLHF; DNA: TGTGCCAGCAGGGAGGGGGGTATAGATTCACCCCTCCACTTT
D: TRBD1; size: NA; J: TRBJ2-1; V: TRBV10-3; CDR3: CAISDPPGQGLNEQFF; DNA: TGTGCCATCAGTGATCCGCCGGGACAGGGGTTGAATGAGCAGTTCTTC
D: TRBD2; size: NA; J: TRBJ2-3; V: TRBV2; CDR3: CASSEMGLAGNTQYF; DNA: TGTGCCAGCAGTGAAATGGGACTAGCGGGAAATACGCAGTATTTT
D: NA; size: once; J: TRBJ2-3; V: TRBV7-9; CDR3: CASSLSPGDTQYF; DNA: TGTGCCAGCAGCTTATCCCCCGGGGATACGCAGTATTTT
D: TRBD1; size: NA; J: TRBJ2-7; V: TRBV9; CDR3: CASRPTGGSEQYF; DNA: TGTGCCAGCAGACCGACAGGGGGTAGCGAGCAGTACTTC
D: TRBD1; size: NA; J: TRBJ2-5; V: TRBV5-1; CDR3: CASSPRQGAGETQYF; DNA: TGCGCCAGCAGCCCGAGACAGGGGGCCGGCGAGACCCAGTACTTC
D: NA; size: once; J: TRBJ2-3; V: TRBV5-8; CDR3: CASSKGPTDTQYF; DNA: TGTGCCAGCAGTAAGGGACCGACAGATACGCAGTATTTT
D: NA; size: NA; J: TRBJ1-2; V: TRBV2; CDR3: CASSEASPNYGYTF; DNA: TGTGCCAGCAGTGAGGCCAGCCCTAACTATGGCTACACCTTC
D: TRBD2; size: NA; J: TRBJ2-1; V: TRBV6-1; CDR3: CASSGTSGRFYNEQFF; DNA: TGTGCCAGCAGTGGGACTAGCGGGAGGTTCTACAATGAGCAGTTCTTC
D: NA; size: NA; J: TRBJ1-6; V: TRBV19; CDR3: CASRLDSNFNNSPLHF; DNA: TGTGCCAGTAGATTGGACAGCAACTTCAATAATTCACCCCTCCACTTT
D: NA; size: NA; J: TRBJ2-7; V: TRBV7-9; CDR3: CASSSSGEQYF; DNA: TGTGCCAGCAGCTCCTCAGGGGAGCAGTACTTC